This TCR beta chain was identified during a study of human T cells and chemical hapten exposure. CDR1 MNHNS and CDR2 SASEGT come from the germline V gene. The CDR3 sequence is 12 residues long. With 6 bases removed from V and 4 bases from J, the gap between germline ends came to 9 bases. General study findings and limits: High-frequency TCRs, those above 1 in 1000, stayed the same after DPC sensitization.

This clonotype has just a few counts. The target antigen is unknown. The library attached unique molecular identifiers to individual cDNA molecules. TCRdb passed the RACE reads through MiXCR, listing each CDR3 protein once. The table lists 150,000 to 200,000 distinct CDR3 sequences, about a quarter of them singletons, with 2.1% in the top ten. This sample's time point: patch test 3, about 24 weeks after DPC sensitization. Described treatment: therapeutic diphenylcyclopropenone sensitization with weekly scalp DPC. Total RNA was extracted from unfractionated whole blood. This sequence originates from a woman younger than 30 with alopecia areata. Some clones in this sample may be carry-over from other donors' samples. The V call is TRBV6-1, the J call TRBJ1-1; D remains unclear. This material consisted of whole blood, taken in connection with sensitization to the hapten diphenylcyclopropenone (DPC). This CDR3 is CASSGGLTEAFF. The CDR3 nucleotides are TGTGCCAGCAGCGGAGGACTCACTGAAGCTTTCTTT.